The next 7 T cell receptor beta chains were all read from a single sample in a study of blood T cell repertoires in COVID-19. Profiled with immunoSEQ multiplex PCR; TCRdb holds only in-frame clones, not every one. The repertoire has a few hundred thousand clones, 65% to 90% of them found once; the top ten carry approximately 1.3%. Material for sequencing was peripheral blood. The receptors here all came from a woman aged 35 to 49 who had recovered from COVID-19.

This clone was observed a single time. This rearrangement joins TRBV18 to TRBJ2-5, with 10 bases that match TRBD2. The ends lost 3 bases at V and 1 base at J; junction bases unmatched: 14. The CDR3 spans 19 residues. Germline V lookup: CDR1 KGHSH, CDR2 LQKENI. This CDR3 reads CASSPPRLAGAVPQETQYF. As DNA, the CDR3 is TGTGCCAGCTCACCCCCACGCCTAGCGGGGGCCGTCCCCCAAGAGACCCAGTACTTC. Filled out from reference TRBV18 and TRBJ2-5, the complete variable domain reads NAGVMQNPRHLVRRRGQEARLRCSPMKGHSHVYWYRQLPEEGLKFMVYLQKENIIDESGMPKERFSAEFPKEGPSILRIQQVVRGDSAAYFCASSPPRLAGAVPQETQYFGPGTRLLVL.

J is TRBJ2-5 and V is TRBV14; TRBD1 matches 9 bases. Germline CDR1 is SGHDN and CDR2 is FVKESK. J was trimmed by 5 bases and V by 3 bases; bases with no gene match: 10. The CDR3 consists of 16 residues. The CDR3 sequence is CASSQWTGAPGETQYF. In DNA form, the CDR3 reads TGTGCCAGCAGCCAGTGGACAGGGGCACCAGGGGAGACCCAGTACTTC.

The chain recombines TRBV19 with TRBJ2-5; 10 bases are a match to TRBD1. The V gene's germline CDR1 is LNHDA and CDR2 SQIVND (reference sequence). Trimming removed 6 bases from V and 3 bases from J; junction bases left unmatched: 1. The CDR3 consists of 13 residues. The CDR3 coding sequence is TGTGCCAGTAGCGGACAGGGGGAAGAGACCCAGTACTTC. Its translation is CASSGQGEETQYF.

This clone was counted only a few times. The chain joins TRBV10-3 to TRBJ2-7, with TRBD1 as a possible D gene (6 bases). The CDR3 length is 13 residues. Germline V CDR1 and CDR2: ENHRY, SYGVKD. Trimming removed 5 bases from V and 2 bases from J, with 10 bases in between. The CDR3 protein is CAISQGSAYEQYF. The CDR3 DNA reads as TGTGCCATCAGTCAGGGGTCCGCCTACGAGCAGTACTTC.

In this sample, this clone turned up once. The rearrangement links TRBV7-9 to TRBJ2-7, with D tentatively TRBD2 (5 bases). Trimming took off 6 bases at V and 2 bases at J, with 11 bases between the two ends. CDR3 length: 13 amino acids. CDR1 is SEHNR, CDR2 FQNEAQ, per germline (reference sequence). This CDR3 is CASRTDGAYEQYF. CDR3 nucleotides: TGTGCCAGCAGAACGGACGGGGCCTACGAGCAGTACTTC.

The chain combines TRBV6-2 or TRBV6-3 with TRBJ2-3, with D perhaps matching TRBD1 (6 bases). V lost 0 bases and J lost 4, with 14 bases in between. CDR1 and CDR2 (germline): MNHEY, SVGEGT. The CDR3 contains 16 residues. The CDR3 sequence is CASSYSGTTASDTQYF. The CDR3 nucleotides read TGTGCCAGCAGTTACTCGGGGACAACCGCATCAGATACGCAGTATTTT.

The chain is built from TRBV11-2 and TRBJ2-1; D is possibly TRBD2 (5 bases). The CDR3 totals 16 residues. Trimming left V 1 base short and J 3 bases short, with 13 bases between. The germline gives CDR1 SGHAT, CDR2 FQNNGV. For the CDR3, the DNA is TGTGCCAGCAGCTTAGGGTCCCTAGCAGTCTACAATGAGCAGTTCTTC. Translation: CASSLGSLAVYNEQFF. Combining the CDR3 with reference TRBV11-2 and TRBJ2-1 gives the whole variable domain EAGVAQSPRYKIIEKRQSVAFWCNPISGHATLYWYQQILGQGPKLLIQFQNNGVVDDSQLPKDRFSAERLKGVDSTLKIQPAKLEDSAVYLCASSLGSLAVYNEQFFGPGTRLTVL.